This is a list of T cell receptor beta chains from one sample in a study of Graves' ophthalmopathy and Graves' hyperthyroidism. TCRdb analysed the multiplex PCR reads with MiXCR anew, one entry per CDR3 protein. Counted here are approximately 410,000 distinct CDR3 sequences, roughly 15% occurring once; the ten biggest clones make up 5.5% to 7%. The source material was peripheral blood. These receptor sequences come from a woman in her late teens or twenties with stable Graves' hyperthyroidism. Both conserved end residues are part of each CDR3. Each record gives: clone size, D gene, J gene, V gene, CDR3 protein, CDR3 DNA. A D gene is named only where the DNA matches it firmly. The size of a clone is reported for some rows only, either as once, few or many, or as a class for expanded clones.

>many|-|TRBJ2-5|TRBV24-1
CATSGTAEEADQETQYF
TGTGCCACCAGTGGCACCGCGGAGGAGGCCGATCAAGAGACCCAGTACTTC
>few|-|TRBJ1-6|TRBV5-1
CASSSWASPNSPLHF
TGCGCCAGCAGCTCCTGGGCGAGCCCGAATTCACCCCTCCACTTT
>many|-|TRBJ1-5|TRBV28
CASSLFTGRRNNQPQHF
TGTGCCAGCAGTTTATTTACAGGGAGGAGGAACAATCAGCCCCAGCATTTT
>many|-|TRBJ1-5|TRBV19
CASSTDGGQLNQPQHF
TGTGCCAGTTCGACGGATGGAGGACAGCTTAATCAGCCCCAGCATTTT
>-|-|TRBJ1-2|TRBV3-1
CASSQVRSYGYTF
TGTGCCAGCAGCCAAGTGAGGTCCTATGGCTACACCTTC
>-|-|TRBJ1-1|TRBV28
CASSMGVANTEAFF
TGTGCCAGCAGTATGGGGGTGGCGAACACTGAAGCTTTCTTT
>many|TRBD1|TRBJ2-7|TRBV29-1
CSVARGPEQYF
TGCAGCGTTGCCAGGGGGCCTGAGCAGTACTTC
>many|-|TRBJ1-1|TRBV12-3/TRBV12-4
CASSFWVVDTEAFF
TGTGCCAGCAGTTTTTGGGTGGTGGACACTGAAGCTTTCTTT
>few|TRBD1|TRBJ1-2|TRBV12-3/TRBV12-4
CASSRGTGGLGYTF
TGTGCCAGCAGTCGCGGGACAGGGGGCCTTGGCTACACCTTC
>many|-|TRBJ1-5|TRBV20-1
CSASPGGQKPQHF
TGCAGTGCCTCCCCGGGGGGGCAAAAGCCCCAGCATTTT
>-|TRBD2|TRBJ2-5|TRBV12-3/TRBV12-4
CASSPGLARRGTQYF
TGTGCCAGCAGTCCGGGACTAGCGAGACGGGGGACCCAGTACTTC
>few|-|TRBJ1-3|TRBV29-1
CSVEEQRPESGHTIYF
TGCAGCGTTGAAGAACAAAGGCCAGAATCAGGCCACACCATATATTTT
>few|TRBD2|TRBJ2-7|TRBV5-5
CASSGDYYEQYF
TGTGCCAGCAGCGGGGACTACTACGAGCAGTACTTC
>-|TRBD1|TRBJ2-7|TRBV15
CATSRGAGGQGGQYF
TGTGCCACCAGCAGAGGAGCCGGAGGACAGGGGGGGCAGTACTTC
>many|TRBD1|TRBJ2-5|TRBV4-2
CASSSTDGTVRGETQYF
TGTGCCAGCAGCTCAACAGACGGGACAGTCAGGGGTGAGACCCAGTACTTC
>few|TRBD1|TRBJ2-7|TRBV9
CASSVTGGPSYEQYF
TGTGCCAGCAGCGTAACAGGGGGTCCTTCCTACGAGCAGTACTTC
>many|TRBD1|TRBJ2-5|TRBV6-1
CASTALRTGGRQYF
TGTGCCAGCACCGCTCTAAGGACAGGGGGCCGTCAGTACTTC
>-|TRBD1|TRBJ1-1|TRBV19
CASNTGVGNTEAFF
TGTGCCAGTAATACAGGGGTTGGAAACACTGAAGCTTTCTTT
>many|-|TRBJ1-2|TRBV29-1
CSVEDPQLYGYTF
TGCAGCGTTGAAGATCCTCAATTATATGGCTACACCTTC
>few|TRBD1|TRBJ2-2|TRBV12-3/TRBV12-4
CASTPGGGELFF
TGTGCCAGCACCCCAGGGGGAGGGGAGCTGTTTTTT
>many|TRBD2|TRBJ2-7|TRBV11-2
CASSLERGVDGEQYF
TGTGCCAGCAGCTTAGAACGGGGGGTAGATGGGGAGCAGTACTTC
>-|-|TRBJ1-3|TRBV29-1
CSVSGAGNTIYF
TGCAGCGTCTCAGGGGCTGGAAACACCATATATTTT
>-|TRBD1|TRBJ2-6|TRBV19
CASSPLTGSGANVLTF
TGTGCCAGTAGTCCCCTGACAGGGTCCGGGGCCAACGTCCTGACTTTC
>many|TRBD2|TRBJ2-5|TRBV6-1
CASSPQWGGQETQYF
TGTGCCAGCAGTCCCCAATGGGGGGGCCAAGAGACCCAGTACTTC
>-|-|TRBJ2-7|TRBV29-1
CSVQESATYEQYF
TGCAGCGTTCAGGAAAGCGCAACCTACGAGCAGTACTTC